Listed below are T cell receptor beta chains from one sample, sequenced in a study of response to subunit inactivated influenza vaccine. TCRdb reprocessed the RT-PCR reads with MiXCR, giving one entry per CDR3 protein. The table lists 450,000 to 600,000 distinct CDR3 sequences, approximately 7.6% of them singletons. This specimen was PBMCs from blood, taken 23 to 25 months after vaccination. The receptors were sampled from a man between 50 and 75 years old who received an inactivated influenza vaccine. The CDR3 runs from the conserved cysteine through the conserved F or W. The D gene is left open where the match is weak. Clone sizes are given selectively: once, few, many, or a class where the clone is expanded.

v_gene: TRBV20-1
d_gene: -
abundance: many
j_gene: TRBJ1-5
CDR3aa: CSATSTGSKPQHF
CDR3nt: TGCAGTGCTACTTCGACGGGGAGTAAGCCCCAGCATTTT

v_gene: TRBV12-3/TRBV12-4
d_gene: -
abundance: -
j_gene: TRBJ2-1
CDR3aa: CASSLRGTAKQFF
CDR3nt: TGTGCCAGCAGTTTACGCGGGACAGCGAAGCAGTTCTTC

v_gene: TRBV27
d_gene: -
abundance: many
j_gene: TRBJ2-7
CDR3aa: CASSRFFTVTEQYF
CDR3nt: TGTGCCAGCAGTAGGTTTTTCACAGTTACGGAGCAGTACTTC

v_gene: TRBV7-2
d_gene: -
abundance: many
j_gene: TRBJ2-3
CDR3aa: CASSLGITSTDTQYF
CDR3nt: TGTGCCAGCAGCCTTGGGATAACTAGCACAGATACGCAGTATTTT

v_gene: TRBV4-2
d_gene: -
abundance: many
j_gene: TRBJ1-1
CDR3aa: CASSQESGQLEGTEAFF
CDR3nt: TGTGCCAGCAGCCAAGAAAGTGGACAGCTCGAAGGGACTGAAGCTTTCTTT

v_gene: TRBV28
d_gene: TRBD2
abundance: few
j_gene: TRBJ2-1
CDR3aa: CASTPRASGVSPREQFF
CDR3nt: TGTGCCAGCACCCCCAGAGCTAGCGGGGTGAGTCCACGTGAGCAGTTCTTC

v_gene: TRBV7-2
d_gene: -
abundance: -
j_gene: TRBJ2-1
CDR3aa: CASSPPGGAYNEQFF
CDR3nt: TGTGCCAGCAGCCCCCCGGGGGGCGCCTACAATGAGCAGTTCTTC

v_gene: TRBV5-6
d_gene: TRBD2
abundance: -
j_gene: TRBJ2-7
CDR3aa: CASSREVPYEQYF
CDR3nt: TGTGCCAGCAGCCGGGAGGTTCCCTACGAGCAGTACTTC

v_gene: TRBV9
d_gene: TRBD1
abundance: -
j_gene: TRBJ2-1
CDR3aa: CASSVGSQGAYNEQFF
CDR3nt: TGTGCCAGCAGCGTAGGATCCCAGGGGGCCTACAATGAGCAGTTCTTC

v_gene: TRBV20-1
d_gene: -
abundance: -
j_gene: TRBJ2-3
CDR3aa: CSDQGTGTDTQYF
CDR3nt: TGCAGTGACCAGGGGACCGGCACAGATACGCAGTATTTT

v_gene: TRBV6-5
d_gene: TRBD2
abundance: -
j_gene: TRBJ2-1
CDR3aa: CASSYGTRINEQFF
CDR3nt: TGTGCCAGCAGTTACGGGACTAGAATCAATGAGCAGTTCTTC

v_gene: TRBV20-1
d_gene: -
abundance: many
j_gene: TRBJ1-4
CDR3aa: CSVSDTINEKLFF
CDR3nt: TGCAGTGTTTCGGACACCATTAATGAAAAACTGTTTTTT